This record covers a single TCR beta chain. The source of the sample is a study of blood T cell repertoires in COVID-19. Per the original data handling: Reference gene primer amplification gave nucleated cell count estimates. Repertoires were generated with immunoSEQ multiplex PCR, while TCRdb's copy carries only in-frame clones and drops some. V, J and clone size reflect that table, while D and trimming were determined from the DNA. The table has approximately 140,000 clones, about 87% seen once. The germline gives CDR1 MDHEN, CDR2 SYDVKM. The CDR3 is made up of 13 amino acids. V shed 2 bases and J shed 6 bases, with 7 bases lying between them.

The TCR originated in a man at least 80 years old with acute or convalescent COVID-19. The rearrangement links TRBV28 to TRBJ2-2, with D uncertain. Material for sequencing was peripheral blood. DNA for the CDR3: TGTGCCAGCAGTTTACAGATCCCCGGGGAGCTGTTTTTT. This sequence encodes CASSLQIPGELFF. Looking up the rest from reference TRBV28 and TRBJ2-2 gives the full variable domain: DVKVTQSSRYLVKRTGEKVFLECVQDMDHENMFWYRQDPGLGLRLIYFSYDVKMKEKGDIPEGYSVSREKKERFSLILESASTNQTSMYLCASSLQIPGELFFGEGSRLTVL.